The 25 T cell receptor beta chains listed next were all sequenced from one sample in a study of shared clonotypes between healthy human individuals. Only in-frame clones appear in the TCRdb table, and some are missing; sequencing was by immunoSEQ multiplex PCR. The sample comprises over a million clones, roughly 96% of which are singletons, and approximately 1.2% rests with the top ten. Sequenced: naive CD4+ T cells sorted from blood. Indicated subset: CD45RA+ positively selected. Receptors were obtained from a man aged 25-40 years in good health.

The chain uses TRBV30 and TRBJ1-5; D gene ambiguous. The CDR3 extends over 14 amino acids. Per germline, CDR1 GTSNPN and CDR2 SVGIG (reference sequence). V shed 2 bases and J shed 0 bases, with 8 bases lying between them. The CDR3 sequence is CAWSRDISNQPQHF. Written as DNA, the CDR3 is TGTGCCTGGAGTAGGGATATTAGCAATCAGCCCCAGCATTTT.

The chain links TRBV7-9 to TRBJ1-4, with D possibly being TRBD1 (6 bases). The CDR3 has 14 amino acids. With 4 bases removed from V and 8 bases from J, the gap between germline ends came to 14 bases. Germline lookup yields CDR1 SEHNR and CDR2 FQNEAQ (reference sequence). The CDR3 reads CASSSIGGAEKLFF. CDR3 coding DNA: TGTGCCAGCAGCTCCATCGGGGGGGCGGAAAAACTGTTTTTT.

The chain is built from TRBV6-4 and TRBJ2-1; TRBD2 matches 12 bases. The CDR3 is made up of 17 amino acids. The germline CDR1 and CDR2 sequences are MRHNA and SNTAGT. J was trimmed by 6 bases and V by 6 bases; bases with no gene match: 12. The DNA of the CDR3 is TGTGCCAGCAGGGCAGAGGGGACTAGCGGGTTGGTCAATGAGCAGTTCTTC. It is translated as CASRAEGTSGLVNEQFF.

In DNA form, the CDR3 reads TGTGCCAGTAGTCTGACAGGGGCCTTAGGGGGGGCCCAGTACTTC. Its protein is CASSLTGALGGAQYF. This sequence joins TRBV19 and TRBJ2-5; maybe TRBD1 (8 bases). This CDR3 spans 15 amino acids. The V end lost 5 bases, the J end lost 9 bases, and 22 bases lay between the germline ends. Germline V gene sequence: CDR1 LNHDA, CDR2 SQIVND (reference sequence). The variable domain in full, with the rest retrieved from reference TRBV19 and TRBJ2-5, is DGGITQSPKYLFRKEGQNVTLSCEQNLNHDAMYWYRQDPGQGLRLIYYSQIVNDFQKGDIAEGYSVSREKKESFPLTVTSAQKNPTAFYLCASSLTGALGGAQYFGPGTRLLVL.

The CDR3 protein is CASAPSGRASGEQYF. The CDR3 coding sequence is TGTGCCAGTGCCCCGAGCGGGAGGGCTTCGGGCGAGCAGTACTTC. The chain has TRBV19 and TRBJ2-7, with 10 bases that match TRBD2. CDR3 length: 15 amino acids. Germline V gene data show CDR1 as LNHDA and CDR2 as SQIVND (reference sequence). The V gene end was trimmed by 8 bases and the J gene end by 6 bases; junction bases not matched to a gene: 13.

The rearrangement uses TRBV5-1 and TRBJ2-1; 7 nucleotides align to TRBD1. This CDR3 region has 15 residues. Trimming at V came to 4 bases and at J to 4 bases, leaving 8 bases not matched to a gene. Germline assignment: CDR1 SGHRS and CDR2 YFSETQ. This CDR3 is CASSTGQVVYNEQFF. Written as DNA, the CDR3 is TGCGCCAGCAGCACCGGACAGGTGGTATACAATGAGCAGTTCTTC.

The rearrangement links TRBV7-3 to TRBJ2-6; TRBD1 aligns across 7 bases. Germline V gene data show CDR1 as SGHTA and CDR2 as FQGTGA. The CDR3 runs 18 residues. V was pared by 5 bases and J by 1 base, with 11 bases of the junction left unmatched. This CDR3 reads CASSLPRQGGSGANVLTF. Here the CDR3 DNA reads TGTGCCAGCAGCCTACCACGACAGGGTGGGTCTGGGGCCAACGTCCTGACTTTC.

The chain uses TRBV18 and TRBJ1-4, with a possible D match to TRBD1 (6 bases). V was trimmed by 3 bases and J by 7 bases, leaving 15 bases between them. The CDR3 is 15 residues long. The germline gives CDR1 KGHSH, CDR2 LQKENI. For the CDR3, the DNA is TGTGCCAGCTCACCTCGACAGGAATTGGGTGAAAAACTGTTTTTT. Amino acid sequence: CASSPRQELGEKLFF.

This clone was observed once. At one end, the junction sequence differs from germline, possibly due to a read error. The chain is built from TRBV7-3 and TRBJ2-5; D is ambiguous. CDR3 size: 8 residues. Germline CDR1 and CDR2: SGHTA and FQGTGA. The CDR3 nucleotides are TGTGCCAGCAGTCTCCCCAACTTC. Amino acids: CASSLPNF.

The V call is TRBV5-1, the J call TRBJ1-1; D gene uncertain. Trimming stripped 0 bases from V and 1 base from J, with 19 bases between. Germline V gene sequence: CDR1 SGHRS, CDR2 YFSETQ. The CDR3 consists of 18 residues. CDR3 protein: CASSLGVPLGSSNTEAFF. In nucleotides, the CDR3 is TGCGCCAGCAGCTTGGGGGTGCCACTTGGCAGTTCGAACACTGAAGCTTTCTTT.

This clone came up a few times. The rearrangement joins TRBV6-5 to TRBJ1-1, with a tentative D call TRBD1 (5 bases). V lost 6 bases and J 3 bases, leaving 11 bases between the germline ends. Germline CDR1 MNHEY, CDR2 SVGAGI. This CDR3 region has 13 residues. The CDR3 loop is CASRMLGDTEAFF. The CDR3 bases are TGTGCCAGCAGGATGTTAGGGGACACTGAAGCTTTCTTT.

CDR3 nucleotides: TGTGCCAGTAGTATTCCCGGTGGGCGCGGGAGAACGGAGACCCAGTACTTC. Protein: CASSIPGGRGRTETQYF. The chain is built from TRBV19 and TRBJ2-5, with 7 bases aligning to TRBD2. After removal of 3 bases from V and 5 bases from J, the junction contained 15 bases not matched to a gene. This CDR3 has 17 residues. Germline CDR1 LNHDA, CDR2 SQIVND (reference sequence).

The chain recombines TRBV7-9 with TRBJ2-1, with TRBD2 as a possible D gene (7 bases). With 5 bases removed from V and 5 bases from J, the gap between germline ends came to 16 bases. Germline V lookup: CDR1 SEHNR, CDR2 FQNEAQ (reference sequence). The CDR3 is 15 residues long. CDR3 DNA: TGTGCCAGCAGCCCGAGGGGGGGACAAGACAATGAGCAGTTCTTC. Its translation is CASSPRGGQDNEQFF. Complete variable domain (other parts from reference TRBV7-9 and TRBJ2-1): DTGVSQNPRHKITKRGQNVTFRCDPISEHNRLYWYRQTLGQGPEFLTYFQNEAQLEKSRLLSDRFSAERPKGSFSTLEIQRTEQGDSAMYLCASSPRGGQDNEQFFGPGTRLTVL.

V is TRBV5-1 and J is TRBJ2-1; 13 nucleotides align to TRBD2. Trimming at V came to 1 base and at J to 5 bases, leaving 6 bases not matched to a gene. Germline lookup yields CDR1 SGHRS and CDR2 YFSETQ. The CDR3 length is 17 residues. CDR3 DNA: TGCGCCAGCAGCTTGCGTCCCGGACTAGCGGGAGACAATGAGCAGTTCTTC. It specifies CASSLRPGLAGDNEQFF. The full variable domain, rest sourced from reference TRBV5-1 and TRBJ2-1, is KAGVTQTPRYLIKTRGQQVTLSCSPISGHRSVSWYQQTPGQGLQFLFEYFSETQRNKGNFPGRFSGRQFSNSRSEMNVSTLELGDSALYLCASSLRPGLAGDNEQFFGPGTRLTVL.

V gene TRBV7-8 combines with J gene TRBJ2-7; 7 bases are shared with TRBD1. CDR1 is SGHVS and CDR2 is FQNEAQ in the germline V gene. V was pared by 3 bases and J by 3 bases, with 5 bases of the junction left unmatched. The CDR3 is made up of 14 amino acids. CDR3 in DNA: TGTGCCAGCAGCTTGGGTGGGACAGTCTACGAGCAGTACTTC. This sequence encodes CASSLGGTVYEQYF.

The V call is TRBV6-5, the J call TRBJ2-1, with D uncertain. Trimming pared 6 bases from V and 5 bases from J, leaving 8 bases between. Germline CDR1 reads MNHEY; CDR2 reads SVGAGI. This CDR3 is 12 amino acids long. CDR3 protein: CASSPRNNEQFF. The CDR3 region has the DNA TGTGCCAGCAGCCCTCGAAACAATGAGCAGTTCTTC.

CDR3 sequence reads: CASSPYLRGMNTEAFF. The CDR3 DNA sequence: TGTGCCAGCAGTCCATACCTCAGGGGCATGAACACTGAAGCTTTCTTT. The J gene is TRBJ1-1, the V gene TRBV27, with a possible D match to TRBD1 (6 bases). The V and J ends lost 5 bases and 0 bases respectively, with 16 bases between them. CDR1 is MNHEY and CDR2 is SMNVEV in the germline V gene (reference sequence). The CDR3 length is 16 residues.

The V gene is TRBV7-9, the J gene TRBJ1-3; D is unclear. The length of the CDR3 is 14 residues. Germline CDR1 and CDR2: SEHNR and FQNEAQ (reference sequence). Trimming cost V 4 bases and J 2 bases, with 9 bases left between them. The CDR3 reads CASSSNLAGNTIYF. CDR3 in DNA: TGTGCCAGCAGCTCCAATCTCGCTGGAAACACCATATATTTT.

The chain links TRBV28 to TRBJ1-1; D not resolved. Germline lookup yields CDR1 MDHEN and CDR2 SYDVKM. The CDR3 totals 11 residues. Trimming pared 7 bases from V and 4 bases from J, leaving 7 bases between. The CDR3 sequence is CASNDGTEAFF. The CDR3 DNA reads as TGTGCCAGCAATGATGGCACTGAAGCTTTCTTT.

The V gene is TRBV11-3, the J gene TRBJ2-7; 7 bases line up with TRBD2. Germline assignment: CDR1 SGHNT and CDR2 YENEEA. Losses at the gene ends were 4 bases for V and 1 base for J; bases not matched to a gene: 7. The CDR3 sequence is 15 residues long. The CDR3 region has the DNA TGTGCCAGCAGCTCCCCGGCTAGCGGTTCCTACGAGCAGTACTTC. Translating gives CASSSPASGSYEQYF.

This clone was seen once. The rearrangement uses TRBV10-3 and TRBJ2-1; D ambiguous. The CDR3 is 13 amino acids. CDR1 and CDR2 (germline): ENHRY, SYGVKD. Trimming shortened V by 3 bases and J by 3 bases, and 6 bases separated the two germline ends. This CDR3 is CAISELYYNEQFF. CDR3 coding DNA: TGTGCCATCAGTGAACTCTACTACAATGAGCAGTTCTTC.

The chain joins TRBV14 to TRBJ1-1; unclear D gene. Germline CDR1 SGHDN, CDR2 FVKESK. This CDR3 region has 14 residues. V gave up 1 base and J gave up 1 base, with 7 bases separating them. CDR3 loop: CASSQVLGNTEAFF. The CDR3 bases are TGTGCCAGCAGCCAAGTTCTGGGGAACACTGAAGCTTTCTTT.

The rearrangement uses TRBV28 and TRBJ1-5; TRBD1 matches 7 bases. The CDR3 length is 16 residues. The trim removed 2 bases at V and 5 bases at J, leaving 9 bases unmatched. Germline V CDR1 and CDR2: MDHEN, SYDVKM. DNA for the CDR3: TGTGCCAGCAGTTTAACCGGGAACAGGGGATATCAGCCCCAGCATTTT. Amino acid sequence: CASSLTGNRGYQPQHF.

The J gene is TRBJ1-3, the V gene TRBV9; D is possibly TRBD1 (5 bases). The CDR3 is 16 amino acids. V shed 4 bases and J shed 3 bases, with 17 bases lying between them. Germline V CDR1 and CDR2: SGDLS, YYNGEE. The CDR3 region has the DNA TGTGCCAGCAGCCAGCTCGAGGGGCGCCGTGGAAACACCATATATTTT. Residues: CASSQLEGRRGNTIYF.

The rearrangement links TRBV15 to TRBJ2-2, with a weak D call TRBD2 (5 bases). V was trimmed by 0 bases and J by 7 bases, leaving 12 bases between them. This CDR3 is 15 amino acids long. Per the germline V gene, CDR1 is LNHNV and CDR2 is YYDKDF (reference sequence). The CDR3 DNA sequence: TGTGCCACCAGCAGAGATGGGCCCGCGGGCGGGGAGCTGTTTTTT. Encoded protein: CATSRDGPAGGELFF.